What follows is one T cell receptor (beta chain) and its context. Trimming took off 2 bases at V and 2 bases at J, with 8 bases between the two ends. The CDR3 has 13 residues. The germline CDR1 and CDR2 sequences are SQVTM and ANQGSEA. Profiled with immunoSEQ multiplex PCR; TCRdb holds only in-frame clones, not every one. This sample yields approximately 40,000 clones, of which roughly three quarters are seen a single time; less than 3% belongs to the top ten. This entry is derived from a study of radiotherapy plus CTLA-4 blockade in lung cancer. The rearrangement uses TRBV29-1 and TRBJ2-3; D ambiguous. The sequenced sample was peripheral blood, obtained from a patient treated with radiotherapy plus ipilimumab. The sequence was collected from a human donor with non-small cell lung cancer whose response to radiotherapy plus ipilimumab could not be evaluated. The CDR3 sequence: CSVEKQPTDTQYF. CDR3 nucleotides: TGCAGCGTTGAAAAACAGCCCACAGATACGCAGTATTTT.